This TCR beta chain was observed in a study of blood T cell repertoires in COVID-19. Study-wide context: The cDNA or gDNA used as material had been derived from T cells, B-cell-depleted T cells, or PBMCs.

Data came from immunoSEQ multiplex PCR; TCRdb stores just in-frame clones and leaves some out. The table includes fewer than 100,000 clones, about 80% detected once. There are 14 residues in the CDR3. The V end lost 0 bases, the J end lost 4 bases, and 9 bases lay between the germline ends. Germline V gene sequence: CDR1 MGHRA, CDR2 YSYEKL. The rearrangement joins TRBV4-1 to TRBJ1-1, with D hard to call. Sequencing was performed on peripheral blood. This TCR came from a woman in her 70s with acute or convalescent COVID-19. The CDR3 nucleotides are TGCGCCAGCAGCCAAGAGGCAGGTTTCACTGAAGCTTTCTTT. Its protein is CASSQEAGFTEAFF.